These 21 T cell receptor beta chains share one sample of origin, sequenced in a study of blood T cell repertoires in COVID-19. Produced via immunoSEQ multiplex PCR; TCRdb's table is partial and in-frame only. Among about 150,000 clones, about 83% were seen once, and the ten largest hold over 4.5%. Source material: peripheral blood. These receptor sequences come from a human donor in a cohort sampled during active COVID-19.

The chain employs TRBV15 and TRBJ1-5; TRBD1 is a possible D gene (5 bases). From germline, CDR1 is LNHNV and CDR2 YYDKDF (reference sequence). This CDR3 is 15 amino acids long. V lost 8 bases to trimming and J lost 5 bases, with 19 bases between them. DNA of the CDR3: TGTGCCACCCAAAGAACGGGGGACCGAGATCAGCCCCAGCATTTT. Translating it yields CATQRTGDRDQPQHF.

V is TRBV19 and J is TRBJ1-5, with D possibly being TRBD1 (5 bases). The CDR3 runs to 15 residues. The ends were cut back, 0 bases at V and 7 bases at J, with 13 bases in the middle. Germline V CDR1 and CDR2: LNHDA, SQIVND (reference sequence). Here the CDR3 DNA reads TGTGCCAGTAGTATAGATACGGGGGATCGACAGCCCCAGCATTTT. It encodes CASSIDTGDRQPQHF.

The chain joins TRBV5-4 to TRBJ2-5; D is unclear. Between the trimmed V and J ends, which lost 4 bases and 1 base, there was a span of 17 bases. CDR3 length equals 16 residues. Germline V gene sequence: CDR1 SGHNT, CDR2 YYREEE (reference sequence). The DNA of the CDR3 is TGTGCCAGCAGCACAACCTACCTAGTGATCCAAGAGACCCAGTACTTC. As protein: CASSTTYLVIQETQYF.

This clone was seen just once. The chain carries TRBV1 and TRBJ2-6; the table's D call, TRBD2, has no DNA check behind it. TRBV1 is given as a pseudogene. CDR3 length equals 18 residues. The DNA of the CDR3 is TGCACCAGCAGCTCCCGGGGAGGGGGTGCCCCTGGGGCCAACGTCCTGACTTTC. Translating it yields CTSSSRGGGAPGANVLTF.

This rearrangement joins TRBV10-3 to TRBJ2-6, with D hard to call. Trimming shortened V by 3 bases and J by 4 bases, and 7 bases separated the two germline ends. Germline V gives CDR1 ENHRY, CDR2 SYGVKD. CDR3 length: 14 amino acids. The CDR3 reads CAISETSGANVLTF. The CDR3 DNA reads as TGTGCCATCAGTGAAACATCCGGGGCCAACGTCCTGACTTTC.

This clone has just a few counts. The chain carries TRBV5-4 and TRBJ1-1, with a possible D match to TRBD1 (5 bases). The CDR3 spans 17 residues. Germline values: CDR1 SGHNT, CDR2 YYREEE (reference sequence). Trimming shortened V by 1 base and J by 2 bases, and 18 bases separated the two germline ends. The DNA for the CDR3 is TGTGCCAGCAGCTTGAGCCGGACACCTATCCGAAACACTGAAGCTTTCTTT. This codes for CASSLSRTPIRNTEAFF.

This sequence joins TRBV2 and TRBJ2-6, with D perhaps matching TRBD1 (6 bases). Deletions cut 6 bases from V and 3 bases from J, with 21 bases between. The CDR3 is 18 residues long. CDR1 and CDR2 (germline): SNHLY, FYNNEI. DNA of the CDR3: TGTGCCAGCAGAATGGACAGCGGCCTTTGGTTTGGGGCCAACGTCCTGACTTTC. This sequence encodes CASRMDSGLWFGANVLTF.

The CDR3 spells CSVEGVPEQYF. DNA of the CDR3: TGCAGCGTTGAAGGAGTACCCGAGCAGTACTTC. The chain links TRBV29-1 to TRBJ2-7, with D uncertain. V lost 1 base, J lost 6 bases, and 7 bases lay in between. The CDR3 is 11 residues long. Germline values: CDR1 SQVTM, CDR2 ANQGSEA.

This clone has a single count. J is TRBJ2-7 and V is TRBV5-1; no clear D. This CDR3 comprises 12 residues. Germline lookup yields CDR1 SGHRS and CDR2 YFSETQ. The germline V and J ends were trimmed by 3 bases and 7 bases, with 11 bases remaining between them. The DNA for the CDR3 is TGCGCCAGCAGCTGGAGAGAAAAGGAGCAGTACTTC. As protein: CASSWREKEQYF.

The chain uses TRBV28 and TRBJ1-5; TRBD1 is a possible D gene (6 bases). V lost 2 bases and J lost 6, with 11 bases in between. This CDR3 contains 14 residues. The germline CDR1 and CDR2 sequences are MDHEN and SYDVKM. In DNA form, the CDR3 reads TGTGCCAGCAGTTTAACGGGGGGCATTCAGCCCCAGCATTTT. Translation: CASSLTGGIQPQHF. Full variable domain (remainder filled in from reference TRBV28 and TRBJ1-5): DVKVTQSSRYLVKRTGEKVFLECVQDMDHENMFWYRQDPGLGLRLIYFSYDVKMKEKGDIPEGYSVSREKKERFSLILESASTNQTSMYLCASSLTGGIQPQHFGDGTRLSIL.

The V call is TRBV6-6, the J call TRBJ1-2; 9 bases map to TRBD1. V trimming: 7 bases; J trimming: 10 bases; junction bases outside the gene matches: 13. Germline-derived CDR1 and CDR2 are MNHNY and SVGAGI (reference sequence). CDR3 size: 14 residues. CDR3 region: CASTRRDRGSDYTF. The DNA for the CDR3 is TGTGCCAGCACCCGACGCGACAGGGGGTCTGACTACACCTTC.

The CDR3 coding sequence is TGTGCCAGCAGCATAACTAGCGGGAGGGCTGCCGAGCAGTACTTC. Translation: CASSITSGRAAEQYF. The chain uses TRBV11-2 and TRBJ2-7; 13 bases are a match to TRBD2. The length of the CDR3 is 15 residues. Germline CDR1 is SGHAT and CDR2 is FQNNGV. V lost 5 bases to trimming and J lost 6 bases; unmatched junction nucleotides: 7.

The rearrangement joins TRBV10-3 to TRBJ1-3; D might be TRBD1 (5 bases). The length of the CDR3 is 16 residues. Germline V gene sequence: CDR1 ENHRY, CDR2 SYGVKD. V lost 5 bases to trimming and J lost 0 bases, with 14 bases between them. CDR3 coding DNA: TGTGCCATCAGTCCCAGACAGACCTACTCTGGAAACACCATATATTTT. Translated: CAISPRQTYSGNTIYF.

V and J are TRBV7-8 and TRBJ2-5; 11 bases match TRBD2. The CDR3 has 15 residues. Germline assignment: CDR1 SGHVS and CDR2 FQNEAQ. Trimming at V came to 4 bases and at J to 5 bases, leaving 6 bases not matched to a gene. CDR3 DNA sequence: TGTGCCAGCAGCTCCTCGACTAGCGGGGCGGAGACCCAGTACTTC. Translating gives CASSSSTSGAETQYF.

The rearrangement uses TRBV3-1 (or the pseudogene TRBV3-2) and TRBJ1-4; 8 nucleotides match TRBD1. V lost 5 bases to trimming and J lost 8 bases; unmatched junction nucleotides: 10. Germline lookup yields CDR1 LGHDT and CDR2 YNNKEL (reference sequence). The CDR3 runs 15 residues. The CDR3 nucleotides are TGTGCCAGCAGCACAGGGGGGGGGAGATACGAAAAACTGTTTTTT. Amino acid sequence: CASSTGGGRYEKLFF.

The chain carries TRBV10-3 and TRBJ1-1, with 11 positions matching TRBD1. The V segment lost 3 bases and the J segment 1 base; nucleotides outside the gene matches: 4. CDR1 is ENHRY and CDR2 is SYGVKD in the germline V gene. The CDR3 has 16 amino acids. Here the CDR3 DNA reads TGTGCCATCAGTGAAGGGGACAGGGGGAGGAACACTGAAGCTTTCTTT. Encoded protein: CAISEGDRGRNTEAFF.

This clone was seen only once. The chain is built from TRBV6-6 and TRBJ1-3, with 7 bases aligning to TRBD1. This CDR3 is 16 amino acids long. V shed 2 bases and J 6 bases; nucleotides not matched to a gene: 10. Germline-derived CDR1 and CDR2 are MNHNY and SVGAGI (reference sequence). DNA of the CDR3: TGTGCCAGCAGTTACGTCCAGGGGGTCTTTGTAAACACCATATATTTT. Translating gives CASSYVQGVFVNTIYF.

The rearrangement joins TRBV9 to TRBJ2-7; TRBD1 might be the D (6 bases). Germline-derived CDR1 and CDR2 are SGDLS and YYNGEE. This CDR3 comprises 14 residues. V lost 0 bases and J 5 bases, leaving 12 bases between the germline ends. The CDR3 coding sequence is TGTGCCAGCAGCGTAGGACAGGTCCTTGACGAGCAGTACTTC. Translated: CASSVGQVLDEQYF.

The CDR3: CASSLARYYEQYF. CDR3 nucleotides: TGTGCCAGCAGTTTAGCCAGGTACTACGAGCAGTACTTC. The chain combines TRBV28 with TRBJ2-7; D is ambiguous. Trimming took 2 bases from V and 3 from J, leaving 8 bases between them. Germline CDR1 and CDR2: MDHEN and SYDVKM. This CDR3 is built from 13 residues.

The genes are TRBV5-1 and TRBJ1-2; D is perhaps TRBD1 (6 bases). Per the germline V gene, CDR1 is SGHRS and CDR2 is YFSETQ. The CDR3 runs to 14 residues. V was trimmed by 2 bases and J by 6 bases, leaving 14 bases between them. The CDR3 loop is CASSFNEAGDGYTF. CDR3 coding DNA: TGCGCCAGCAGCTTTAACGAGGCAGGGGATGGCTACACCTTC.

The rearrangement uses TRBV7-9 and TRBJ2-7; no clear D gene. CDR3 length: 13 amino acids. The germline gives CDR1 SEHNR, CDR2 FQNEAQ (reference sequence). V lost 3 bases and J 2 bases, leaving 8 bases between the germline ends. As DNA, the CDR3 is TGTGCCAGCAGCTTCCACAGCACCTACGAGCAGTACTTC. It specifies CASSFHSTYEQYF.